This paragraph covers one TCR beta chain sequence. Antigen unknown. The record originates from a study of T cells in Graves' hyperthyroidism and ophthalmopathy. Study results and limitations: The majority of expanded thyroid clonotypes above 0.001 also appeared in blood. Onset of ophthalmopathy came a median roughly 6.4 months after the model predicted it.

Amplification of TCR beta CDR3 regions was performed using RNA transcripts as template. With the HTBI primer set, the TCR CDR3 went through a first round of RT-PCR. TCRdb re-called the multiplex PCR reads with MiXCR, one entry per CDR3 protein. The sample has fewer than 350,000 distinct CDR3 sequences; roughly 18% are singletons. It was uncontrolled infection, other autoimmune disease, pregnancy or lactation that excluded patients. The source is a man aged 45-65 years with Graves' ophthalmopathy. Material: blood.

This CDR3 reads CASRPGTEYGYTF. In DNA, the CDR3 is TGTGCCAGCAGACCCGGGACCGAGTATGGCTACACCTTC. This chain joins TRBV5-4 and TRBJ1-2; D perhaps matches TRBD1 (5 bases). V dropped 5 bases and J dropped 5 bases, with 13 bases sitting between them. CDR1 is SGHNT, CDR2 YYREEE, per germline (reference sequence). CDR3 length equals 13 residues.